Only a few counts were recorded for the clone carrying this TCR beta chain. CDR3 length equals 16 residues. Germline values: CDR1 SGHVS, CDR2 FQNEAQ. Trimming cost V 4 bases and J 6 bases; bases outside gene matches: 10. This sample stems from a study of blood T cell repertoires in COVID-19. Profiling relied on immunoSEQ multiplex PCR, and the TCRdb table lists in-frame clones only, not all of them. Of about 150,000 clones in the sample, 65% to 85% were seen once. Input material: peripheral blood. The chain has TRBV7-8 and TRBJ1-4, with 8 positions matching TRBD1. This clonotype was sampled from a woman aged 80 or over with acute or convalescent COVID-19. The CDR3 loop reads CASSSGQGPRDEKLFF. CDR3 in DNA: TGTGCCAGCAGCTCAGGACAGGGCCCGCGGGATGAAAAACTGTTTTTT.